Below, 21 T cell receptor beta chains from the same sample are listed, as sequenced in a study of T cell repertoires in cytomegalovirus infection (dated by TCRdb to about 2019). The label giving this sample's treatment or condition can be read as: in vitro stimulation with specific CMV peptide epitopes to enrich CMV-specific T cells. Antigens of these TCRs are unknown. Sequencer: Illumina HiSeq 1500. TCRdb passed the public sequencing reads through fastp at Q25 and MiXCR, retaining productive beta sequences. Every CDR3 protein is listed once, alongside the most common genes and DNA of its rows. This sample has 150,000 to 200,000 distinct CDR3 sequences in its table, and about a fifth of those were observed once. The ten biggest clones cover 25% of the sample. The specimen comprised CD8+ T cells from cultured PBMCs, sampled from culture after CMV antigen stimulation. The receptors shown here come from a human donor in good health (CMV status not recorded). Some clones in this sample may be carry-over from other donors' samples.

This clonotype occurred a few times. The chain carries TRBV7-2 and TRBJ1-6; D unresolved. The CDR3 covers 13 residues. Looked up from germline, CDR1 is SGHTA and CDR2 is FQGNSA. The ends were cut back, 0 bases at V and 7 bases at J, with 4 bases in the middle. DNA for the CDR3: TGTGCCAGCAGCTTAGCTGGGAATTCACCCCTCCACTTT. Protein sequence: CASSLAGNSPLHF.

The chain has TRBV4-1 and TRBJ1-6, with D unresolved. Germline CDR1 is MGHRA and CDR2 is YSYEKL. Trimming removed 6 bases from V and 0 bases from J, with 12 bases in between. This CDR3 has 16 amino acids. CDR3 region: CASSTRGSSYNSPLHF. DNA for the CDR3: TGCGCCAGCAGTACCCGAGGGAGCTCCTATAATTCACCCCTCCACTTT.

The chain combines TRBV27 with TRBJ1-6, with no clear D. The CDR3 has 13 residues. Per the germline V gene, CDR1 is MNHEY and CDR2 is SMNVEV (reference sequence). V gave up 6 bases and J gave up 10 bases, with 13 bases separating them. In nucleotides, the CDR3 is TGTGCCAGCAGCCTCCAATTCCGGTCACCCCTCCACTTT. This codes for CASSLQFRSPLHF.

V gene TRBV6-5 combines with J gene TRBJ2-1, with TRBD2 matching over 7 bases. The CDR3 covers 15 residues. Germline trimming cut 8 bases from V and 2 bases from J; bases unmatched to any gene: 9. Germline lookup yields CDR1 MNHEY and CDR2 SVGAGI. This CDR3 is CASLGWGGAYNEQFF. In nucleotides, the CDR3 is TGTGCCAGCCTAGGTTGGGGGGGAGCCTACAATGAGCAGTTCTTC.

This clonotype has just a few counts. The V gene is TRBV7-6, the J gene TRBJ2-5, with TRBD2 identical over 8 bases. The CDR3 totals 15 residues. From germline, CDR1 is SGHVS and CDR2 FNYEAQ. V lost 3 bases to trimming and J lost 5 bases; unmatched junction nucleotides: 8. The CDR3 DNA reads as TGTGCCAGCAGCTTCGGACTAGCCAACGAGGAGACCCAGTACTTC. Translation: CASSFGLANEETQYF.

The rearrangement uses TRBV6-8 and TRBJ2-7; 9 nucleotides line up with TRBD1. There are 14 residues in the CDR3. J was trimmed by 2 bases and V by 6 bases; bases with no gene match: 5. CDR1 is MNHGY, CDR2 SAAAGT, per germline. CDR3 residues: CASRQTGGAYEQYF. CDR3 in DNA: TGTGCCAGCAGACAGACAGGGGGAGCCTACGAGCAGTACTTC.

This chain uses TRBV7-8 with TRBJ2-3; D is ambiguous. There are 14 residues in the CDR3. V was shortened by 3 bases and J by 0 bases, with 7 bases between the two germline ends. Germline values: CDR1 SGHVS, CDR2 FQNEAQ. CDR3 protein: CASSFILSTDTQYF. CDR3 DNA: TGTGCCAGCAGCTTCATATTAAGCACAGATACGCAGTATTTT.

The rearrangement uses TRBV28 and TRBJ2-1, with 7 positions matching TRBD1. The germline CDR1 and CDR2 sequences are MDHEN and SYDVKM. The CDR3 length is 12 residues. V was clipped by 8 bases and J by 8 bases; unmatched bases: 6. CDR3 sequence: CASGRQGHEQFF. Here the CDR3 DNA reads TGTGCCAGCGGGCGACAGGGCCATGAGCAGTTCTTC.

At least ten counts were recorded for this clonotype. CDR3 protein: CASSYRDSDEQYF. CDR3 nucleotide sequence: TGTGCCAGCAGTTACCGGGACAGTGACGAGCAGTACTTC. The chain has TRBV6-5 and TRBJ2-7; TRBD1 agrees at 7 bases. Germline loops: CDR1 MNHEY, CDR2 SVGAGI. Trimming at V came to 2 bases and at J to 5 bases, leaving 3 bases not matched to a gene. The CDR3 has 13 residues.

The V and J genes are TRBV12-3 or TRBV12-4 and TRBJ1-5; D is undetermined. V shed 6 bases and J shed 3 bases, with 15 bases lying between them. The CDR3 spans 15 residues. The CDR3 spells CASRLGGHDNQPQHF. CDR3 DNA sequence: TGTGCCAGCAGACTGGGAGGGCACGACAATCAGCCCCAGCATTTT.

The chain couples TRBV6-2 or TRBV6-3 to TRBJ2-1, with 16 bases matching TRBD2. J gave up 7 bases and V 6 bases, and 9 bases lay outside the gene matches. The CDR3 loop spans 17 amino acids. CDR1 is MNHEY, CDR2 SVGEGT, per germline. In DNA, the CDR3 is TGTGCCAGCAGCCCCGGGACTAGCGGGGGGGCCTGGAATGAGCAGTTCTTC. Its translation: CASSPGTSGGAWNEQFF.

The gene calls are TRBV7-8 and TRBJ1-5, with 7 bases aligning to TRBD1. CDR3 length equals 15 residues. The V and J ends lost 4 bases and 7 bases, in that order; junction bases with no gene match: 10. From germline, CDR1 is SGHVS and CDR2 FQNEAQ. CDR3 residues: CASSWGTEERQPQHF. The CDR3 nucleotides are TGTGCCAGCAGCTGGGGGACAGAAGAAAGGCAGCCCCAGCATTTT.

The V gene is TRBV10-3, the J gene TRBJ1-1; D not certain. Germline-derived CDR1 and CDR2 are ENHRY and SYGVKD. The CDR3 totals 13 residues. V was pared by 4 bases and J by 11 bases, with 17 bases between. CDR3 residues: CAISVAQSGSAFF. Here the CDR3 DNA reads TGTGCCATCAGTGTAGCGCAGAGCGGCTCGGCTTTCTTT.

This chain joins TRBV7-2 and TRBJ2-3; 9 bases are a match to TRBD2. The CDR3 is 16 residues long. The V gene end was trimmed by 2 bases and the J gene end by 2 bases; junction bases not matched to a gene: 5. Germline V gene sequence: CDR1 SGHTA, CDR2 FQGNSA. The CDR3 region has the DNA TGTGCCAGCAGCTTACGCGGGGGGGACAACACAGATACGCAGTATTTT. Its translation: CASSLRGGDNTDTQYF.

This clonotype was observed a handful of times. The V gene is TRBV7-6, the J gene TRBJ1-1; 7 nucleotides align to TRBD1. The CDR3 contains 16 residues. Germline lookup yields CDR1 SGHVS and CDR2 FNYEAQ. J lost 3 bases, V lost 5 bases, and 12 bases had no gene match. The CDR3 here is CASSDGTVTVDTEAFF. The CDR3 bases are TGTGCCAGCAGCGATGGGACAGTCACAGTTGACACTGAAGCTTTCTTT.

This clonotype was found a few times. The V call is TRBV12-3 or TRBV12-4, the J call TRBJ1-2, with 10 positions matching TRBD1. The V gene end was trimmed by 6 bases and the J gene end by 3 bases; junction bases not matched to a gene: 10. The CDR3 contains 16 residues. This CDR3 reads CASSRRDRGLDYGYTF. The CDR3, as DNA: TGTGCCAGCAGCAGACGAGACAGGGGGCTTGACTATGGCTACACCTTC.

This clonotype has a handful of counts. V gene TRBV7-2 combines with J gene TRBJ1-3; unclear D gene. Germline values: CDR1 SGHTA, CDR2 FQGNSA. V was cut by 0 bases and J by 0 bases, with 12 bases left in between. The CDR3 contains 17 residues. The CDR3 spells CASSLAGPGVSGNTIYF. Written as DNA, the CDR3 is TGTGCCAGCAGCTTAGCCGGCCCCGGCGTCTCTGGAAACACCATATATTTT.

The chain recombines TRBV12-5 with TRBJ2-7; perhaps D is TRBD1 or TRBD2 (5 bases each). Per the germline V gene, CDR1 is LGHNT and CDR2 is FRNRAP. V was trimmed by 6 bases and J by 3 bases, leaving 36 bases between them. This CDR3 comprises 21 residues. The CDR3, as DNA: TGTGCTAGTGGCGACAGCGACGGCTTGGAAAGACTGGCTTGGACTCTCTACGAGCAGTACTTC. Its protein product is CASGDSDGLERLAWTLYEQYF.

This clonotype was observed a few times. The V gene is TRBV6-2 or TRBV6-3, the J gene TRBJ1-5, with D uncertain. Per germline, CDR1 MNHEY and CDR2 SVGEGT. Trimming took 2 bases from V and 0 from J, leaving 11 bases between them. The CDR3 has 16 amino acids. The CDR3 nucleotides are TGTGCCAGCAGTTACGTTTGGAAGTATAGCAATCAGCCCCAGCATTTT. As protein: CASSYVWKYSNQPQHF.

This chain links TRBV7-2 with TRBJ1-1, with 7 bases aligning to TRBD1. Per the germline V gene, CDR1 is SGHTA and CDR2 is FQGNSA. This CDR3 has 15 residues. With 2 bases clipped from V and 11 bases from J, the junction kept 14 bases outside the gene matches. Written as DNA, the CDR3 is TGTGCCAGCAGCTTATGGGACAGTTCTCAGTTGCGTGCTTTCTTT. Its protein product is CASSLWDSSQLRAFF.

Only a few counts were recorded for this clonotype. The CDR3 spells CASSHQSSTEAFF. CDR3 DNA sequence: TGCGCCAGCAGCCATCAAAGTAGCACTGAAGCTTTCTTT. J is TRBJ1-1 and V is TRBV4-3; no clear D gene. Looked up from germline, CDR1 is LGHNA and CDR2 is YSLEER. V dropped 3 bases and J dropped 4 bases, with 9 bases sitting between them. The CDR3 runs 13 residues.